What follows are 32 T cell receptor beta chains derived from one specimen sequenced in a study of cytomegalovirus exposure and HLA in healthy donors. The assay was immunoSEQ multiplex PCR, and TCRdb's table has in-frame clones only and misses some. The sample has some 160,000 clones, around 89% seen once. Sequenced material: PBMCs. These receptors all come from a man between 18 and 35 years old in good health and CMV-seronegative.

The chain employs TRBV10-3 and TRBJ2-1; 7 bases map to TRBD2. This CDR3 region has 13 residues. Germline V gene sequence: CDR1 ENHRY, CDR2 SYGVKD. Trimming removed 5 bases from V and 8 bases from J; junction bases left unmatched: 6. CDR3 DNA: TGTGCCATCAGTCTCGGGGAGGGCGATGAGCAGTTCTTC. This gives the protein CAISLGEGDEQFF.

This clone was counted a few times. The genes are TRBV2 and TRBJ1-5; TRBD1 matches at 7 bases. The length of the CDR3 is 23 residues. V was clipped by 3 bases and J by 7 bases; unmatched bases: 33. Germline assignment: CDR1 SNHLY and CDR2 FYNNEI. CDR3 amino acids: CASSEGHRGIQGVSLGVRQPQHF. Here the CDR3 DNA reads TGTGCCAGCAGTGAGGGCCACAGGGGAATTCAGGGGGTTTCCTTAGGTGTAAGGCAGCCCCAGCATTTT.

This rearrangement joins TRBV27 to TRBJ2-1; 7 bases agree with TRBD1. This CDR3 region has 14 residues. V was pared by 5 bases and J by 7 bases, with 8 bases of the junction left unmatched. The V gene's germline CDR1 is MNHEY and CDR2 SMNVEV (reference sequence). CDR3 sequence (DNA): TGTGCCAGCAGTCTCCAGACAGGGCATAATGAGCAGTTCTTC. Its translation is CASSLQTGHNEQFF.

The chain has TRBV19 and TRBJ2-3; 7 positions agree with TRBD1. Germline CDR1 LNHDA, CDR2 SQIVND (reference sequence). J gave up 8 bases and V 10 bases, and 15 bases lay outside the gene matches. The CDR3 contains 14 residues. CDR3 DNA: TGTGCCACAACGACAGGGTCGCGAGAGGGTACGCAGTATTTT. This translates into CATTTGSREGTQYF.

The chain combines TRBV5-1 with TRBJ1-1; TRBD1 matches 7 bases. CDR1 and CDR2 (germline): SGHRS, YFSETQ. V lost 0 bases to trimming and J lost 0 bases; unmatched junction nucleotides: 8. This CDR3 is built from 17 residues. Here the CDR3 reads CASSLARQGLMNTEAFF. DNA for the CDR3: TGCGCCAGCAGCTTGGCGCGACAGGGCCTTATGAACACTGAAGCTTTCTTT.

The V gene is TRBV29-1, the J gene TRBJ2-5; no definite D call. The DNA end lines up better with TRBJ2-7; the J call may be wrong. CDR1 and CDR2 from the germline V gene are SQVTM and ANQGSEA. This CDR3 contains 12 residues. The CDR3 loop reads CSVEVNDYEQYF. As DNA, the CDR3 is TGCAGCGTTGAAGTAAATGATTACGAGCAGTACTTC.

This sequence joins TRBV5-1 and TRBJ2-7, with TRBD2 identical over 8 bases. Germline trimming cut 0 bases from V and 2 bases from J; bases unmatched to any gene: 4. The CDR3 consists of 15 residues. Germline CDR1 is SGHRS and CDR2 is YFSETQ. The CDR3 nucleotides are TGCGCCAGCAGCTTGGCGGCTAGCGGGCCCTACGAGCAGTACTTC. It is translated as CASSLAASGPYEQYF.

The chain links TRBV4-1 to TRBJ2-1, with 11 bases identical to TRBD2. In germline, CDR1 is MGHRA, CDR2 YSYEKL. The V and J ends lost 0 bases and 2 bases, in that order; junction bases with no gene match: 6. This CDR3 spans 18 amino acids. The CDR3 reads CASSQDGLAGGPYNEQFF. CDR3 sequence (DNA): TGCGCCAGCAGCCAAGATGGCCTAGCGGGAGGTCCCTACAATGAGCAGTTCTTC.

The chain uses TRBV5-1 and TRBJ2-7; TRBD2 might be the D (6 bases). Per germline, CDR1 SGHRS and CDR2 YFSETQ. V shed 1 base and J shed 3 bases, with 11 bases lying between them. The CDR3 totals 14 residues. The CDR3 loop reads CASSLTEGGYEQYF. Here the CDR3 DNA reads TGCGCCAGCAGCTTGACGGAGGGCGGCTACGAGCAGTACTTC.

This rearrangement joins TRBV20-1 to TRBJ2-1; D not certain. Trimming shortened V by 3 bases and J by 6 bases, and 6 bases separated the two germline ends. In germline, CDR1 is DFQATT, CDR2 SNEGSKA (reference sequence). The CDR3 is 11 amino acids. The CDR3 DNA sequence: TGCAGTGCTAGTGACTTCAATGAGCAGTTCTTC. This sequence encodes CSASDFNEQFF.

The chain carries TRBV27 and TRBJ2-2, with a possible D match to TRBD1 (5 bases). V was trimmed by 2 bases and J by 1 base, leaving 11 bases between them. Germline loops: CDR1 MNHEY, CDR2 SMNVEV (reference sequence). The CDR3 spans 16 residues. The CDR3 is CASSLVGRVNTGELFF. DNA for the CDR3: TGTGCCAGCAGTTTAGTTGGCAGGGTGAACACCGGGGAGCTGTTTTTT.

In nucleotides, the CDR3 is TGTGCCTGGAGTGGGACAGCTGGAAACACCATATATTTT. It codes for CAWSGTAGNTIYF. This chain uses TRBV30 with TRBJ1-3; the D gene is possibly TRBD1 (6 bases). The germline V gene has CDR1 GTSNPN and CDR2 SVGIG (reference sequence). Trimming pared 1 base from V and 2 bases from J, leaving 6 bases between. This CDR3 contains 13 residues.

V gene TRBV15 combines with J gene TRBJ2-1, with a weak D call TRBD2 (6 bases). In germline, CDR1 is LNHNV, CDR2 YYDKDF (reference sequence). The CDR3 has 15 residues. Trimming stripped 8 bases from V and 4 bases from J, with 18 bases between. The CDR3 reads CATRAGASDYNEQFF. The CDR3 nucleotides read TGTGCCACCCGAGCCGGCGCTAGCGATTACAATGAGCAGTTCTTC.

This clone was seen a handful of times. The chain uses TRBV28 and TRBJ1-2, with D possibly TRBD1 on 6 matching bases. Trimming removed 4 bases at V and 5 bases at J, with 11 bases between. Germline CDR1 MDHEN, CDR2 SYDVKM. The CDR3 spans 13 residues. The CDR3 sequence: CASSSQRGYGYTF. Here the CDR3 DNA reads TGTGCCAGCAGTTCACAGAGGGGGTATGGCTACACCTTC.

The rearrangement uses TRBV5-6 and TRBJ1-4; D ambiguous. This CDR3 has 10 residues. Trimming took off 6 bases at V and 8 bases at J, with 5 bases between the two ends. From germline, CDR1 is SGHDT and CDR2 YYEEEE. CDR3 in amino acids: CASIMEKLFF. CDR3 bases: TGTGCCAGCATAATGGAAAAACTGTTTTTT.

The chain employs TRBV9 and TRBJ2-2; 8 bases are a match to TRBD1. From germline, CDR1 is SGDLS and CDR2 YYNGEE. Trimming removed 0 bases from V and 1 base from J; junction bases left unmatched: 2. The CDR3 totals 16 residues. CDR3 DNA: TGTGCCAGCAGCGTAGCGGGACAGGTGAACACCGGGGAGCTGTTTTTT. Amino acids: CASSVAGQVNTGELFF.

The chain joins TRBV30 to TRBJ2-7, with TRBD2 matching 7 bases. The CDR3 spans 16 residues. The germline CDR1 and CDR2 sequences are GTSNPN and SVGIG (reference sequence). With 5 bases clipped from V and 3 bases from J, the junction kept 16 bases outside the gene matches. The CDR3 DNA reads TGTGCCTGGGATACGACTAGCCCCTTTTTGGACTACGAGCAGTACTTC. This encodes CAWDTTSPFLDYEQYF.

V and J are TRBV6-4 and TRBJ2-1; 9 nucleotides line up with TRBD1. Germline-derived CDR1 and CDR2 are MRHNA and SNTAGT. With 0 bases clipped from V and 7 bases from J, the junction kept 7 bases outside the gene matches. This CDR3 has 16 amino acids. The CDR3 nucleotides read TGTGCCAGCAGTGACTCGAGACAGGGGGAGTGGAATGAGCAGTTCTTC. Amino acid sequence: CASSDSRQGEWNEQFF.

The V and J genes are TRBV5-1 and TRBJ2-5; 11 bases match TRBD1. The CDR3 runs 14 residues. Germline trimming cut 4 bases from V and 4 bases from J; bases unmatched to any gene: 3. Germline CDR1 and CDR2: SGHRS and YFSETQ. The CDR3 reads CASSKGTGGETQYF. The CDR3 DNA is TGCGCCAGCAGCAAAGGGACAGGGGGAGAGACCCAGTACTTC. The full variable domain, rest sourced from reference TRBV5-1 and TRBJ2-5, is KAGVTQTPRYLIKTRGQQVTLSCSPISGHRSVSWYQQTPGQGLQFLFEYFSETQRNKGNFPGRFSGRQFSNSRSEMNVSTLELGDSALYLCASSKGTGGETQYFGPGTRLLVL.

The CDR3 DNA sequence: TGTGCCAGCAGTTCACAGGAAATGGGGGAGACCCAGTACTTC. It codes for CASSSQEMGETQYF. The chain uses TRBV6-6 and TRBJ2-5; perhaps TRBD1 as D (5 bases). Trimming shortened V by 4 bases and J by 5 bases, and 14 bases separated the two germline ends. The CDR3 totals 14 residues. Per the germline V gene, CDR1 is MNHNY and CDR2 is SVGAGI (reference sequence).

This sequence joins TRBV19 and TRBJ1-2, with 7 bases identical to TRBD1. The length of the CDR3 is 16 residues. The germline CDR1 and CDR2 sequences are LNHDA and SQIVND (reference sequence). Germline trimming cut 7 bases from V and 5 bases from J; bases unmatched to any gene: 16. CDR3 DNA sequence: TGTGCCAGTACCCTCACGGGACAGTTCGGCGTATATGGCTACACCTTC. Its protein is CASTLTGQFGVYGYTF.

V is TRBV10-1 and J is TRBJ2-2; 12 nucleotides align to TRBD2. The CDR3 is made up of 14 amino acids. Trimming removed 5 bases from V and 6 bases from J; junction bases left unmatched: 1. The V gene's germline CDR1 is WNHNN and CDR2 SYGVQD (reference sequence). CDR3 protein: CASSRLAGAGELFF. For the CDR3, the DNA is TGCGCCAGCAGTCGACTAGCGGGAGCCGGGGAGCTGTTTTTT.

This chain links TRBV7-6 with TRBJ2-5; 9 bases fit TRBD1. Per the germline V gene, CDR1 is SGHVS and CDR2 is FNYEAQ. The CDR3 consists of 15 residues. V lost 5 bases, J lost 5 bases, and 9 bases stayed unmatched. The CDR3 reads CASSKGQGLGETQYF. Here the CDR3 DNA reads TGTGCCAGCAGCAAAGGACAGGGGCTAGGGGAGACCCAGTACTTC. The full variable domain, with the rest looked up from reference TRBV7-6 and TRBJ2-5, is GAGVSQSPRYKVTKRGQDVALRCDPISGHVSLYWYRQALGQGPEFLTYFNYEAQQDKSGLPNDRFSAERPEGSISTLTIQRTEQRDSAMYRCASSKGQGLGETQYFGPGTRLLVL.

The CDR3 DNA reads as TGCAGCGCCGACAGGGACCAAGAGACCCAGTACTTC. Amino acids: CSADRDQETQYF. J is TRBJ2-5 and V is TRBV29-1, with TRBD1 identical over 7 bases. Losses at the gene ends were 7 bases for V and 0 bases for J; bases not matched to a gene: 2. The CDR3 loop spans 12 amino acids. Germline values: CDR1 SQVTM, CDR2 ANQGSEA.

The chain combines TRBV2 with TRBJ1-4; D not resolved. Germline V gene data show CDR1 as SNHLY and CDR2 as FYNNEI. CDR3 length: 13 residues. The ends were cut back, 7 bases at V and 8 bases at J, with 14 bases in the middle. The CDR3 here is CASNREGPEKLFF. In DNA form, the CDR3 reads TGTGCCAGCAATCGAGAGGGTCCGGAAAAACTGTTTTTT.

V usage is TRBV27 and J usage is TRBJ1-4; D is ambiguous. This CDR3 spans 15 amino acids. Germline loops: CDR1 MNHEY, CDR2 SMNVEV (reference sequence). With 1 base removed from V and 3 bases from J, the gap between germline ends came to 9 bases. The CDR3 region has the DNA TGTGCCAGCAGTTTATACCCAGGTGCTAATGAAAAACTGTTTTTT. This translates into CASSLYPGANEKLFF.

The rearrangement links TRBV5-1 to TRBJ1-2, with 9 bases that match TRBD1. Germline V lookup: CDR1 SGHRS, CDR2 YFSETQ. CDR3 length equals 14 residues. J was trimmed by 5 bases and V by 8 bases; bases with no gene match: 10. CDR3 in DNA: TGCGCCAGTTCGCCGGGACAGGGCGGGTATGGCTACACCTTC. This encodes CASSPGQGGYGYTF.

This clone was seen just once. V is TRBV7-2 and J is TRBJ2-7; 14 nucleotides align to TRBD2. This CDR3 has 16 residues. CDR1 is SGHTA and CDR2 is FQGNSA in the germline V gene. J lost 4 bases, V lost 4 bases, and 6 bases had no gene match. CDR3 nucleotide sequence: TGTGCCAGCAGCTCAACCAGGACTAGCGGGGGGTACGAGCAGTACTTC. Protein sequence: CASSSTRTSGGYEQYF.

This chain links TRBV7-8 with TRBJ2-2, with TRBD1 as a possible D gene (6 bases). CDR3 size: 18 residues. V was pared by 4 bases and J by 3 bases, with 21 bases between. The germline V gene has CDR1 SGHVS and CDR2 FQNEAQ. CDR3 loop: CASSSTGIRREDTGELFF. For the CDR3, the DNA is TGTGCCAGCAGCTCAACAGGGATCCGCCGAGAAGACACCGGGGAGCTGTTTTTT.

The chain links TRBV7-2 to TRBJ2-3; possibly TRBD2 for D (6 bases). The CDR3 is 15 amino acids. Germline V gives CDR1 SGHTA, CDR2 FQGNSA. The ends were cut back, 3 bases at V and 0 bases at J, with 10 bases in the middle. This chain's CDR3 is CASSFIGTSTDTQYF. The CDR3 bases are TGTGCCAGCAGCTTTATAGGGACTAGCACAGATACGCAGTATTTT. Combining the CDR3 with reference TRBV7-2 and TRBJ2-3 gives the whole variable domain GAGVSQSPSNKVTEKGKDVELRCDPISGHTALYWYRQSLGQGLEFLIYFQGNSAPDKSGLPSDRFSAERTGGSVSTLTIQRTQQEDSAVYLCASSFIGTSTDTQYFGPGTRLTVL.

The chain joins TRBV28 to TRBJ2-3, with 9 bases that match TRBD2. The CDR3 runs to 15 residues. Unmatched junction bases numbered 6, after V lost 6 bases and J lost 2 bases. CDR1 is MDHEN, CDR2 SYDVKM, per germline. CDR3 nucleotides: TGTGCCAGCAGCCGGACTAGCGACAACACAGATACGCAGTATTTT. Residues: CASSRTSDNTDTQYF.

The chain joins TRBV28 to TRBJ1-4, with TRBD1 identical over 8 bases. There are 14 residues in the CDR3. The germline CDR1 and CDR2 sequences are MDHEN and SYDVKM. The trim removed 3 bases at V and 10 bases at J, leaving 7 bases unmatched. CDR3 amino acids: CASSFRAGGVKLFF. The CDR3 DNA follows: TGTGCCAGCAGTTTTAGGGCAGGGGGCGTAAAACTGTTTTTT.